The clone carrying this TCR beta chain occurred once. CDR3 length equals 16 residues. V was cut by 0 bases and J by 0 bases, with 10 bases left in between. Per the germline V gene, CDR1 is SGHNT and CDR2 is YYREEE (reference sequence). Participants were aged 18 to 89 years from approximately 23 US areas. Grouping used clinical history reported by participants in a survey and questionnaire. These data originate in a study of blood T cell repertoires in COVID-19. At the level of the study: Donors in the United States, Italy and Spain gave samples during acute or convalescent COVID-19.

In the source study's methods: From reference gene primer amplification, estimates of nucleated cell counts were derived. Measured with immunoSEQ multiplex PCR; TCRdb has only the in-frame clones, and not every one. The DNA gave D and trimming, while V, J and clone size come from that table. The sample consists of 400,000 to 550,000 clones, around 90% of them appearing once. The chain recombines TRBV5-4 with TRBJ1-3; no reliable D call. The sequence derives from a woman aged 18-30 years with acute COVID-19. The sample consisted of PBMCs or T cells enriched from blood (not recorded which). The CDR3 coding sequence is TGTGCCAGCAGCTTGGATGGGCTACTCTCTGGAAACACCATATATTTT. This codes for CASSLDGLLSGNTIYF. Combining the CDR3 with reference TRBV5-4 and TRBJ1-3 gives the whole variable domain ETGVTQSPTHLIKTRGQQVTLRCSSQSGHNTVSWYQQALGQGPQFIFQYYREEENGRGNFPPRFSGLQFPNYSSELNVNALELDDSALYLCASSLDGLLSGNTIYFGEGSWLTVV.